The 2 T cell receptor beta chains below all came from one sample that was sequenced in a study of T cells in tuberculosis. Measured with immunoSEQ multiplex PCR; TCRdb has only the in-frame clones, and not every one. The table has around 22,000 clones, less than 97% seen once. Sequenced: PBMCs. These receptors all come from a donor between 10 and 29 years old with latent tuberculosis or without tuberculosis infection.

V and J are TRBV9 and TRBJ1-3, with 8 positions matching TRBD1. The CDR3 extends over 16 amino acids. Germline V gene lookup returns CDR1 SGDLS and CDR2 YYNGEE. V lost 3 bases and J lost 0; bases outside the gene matches: 5. The CDR3 region has the DNA TGTGCCAGCAGCGATAAGACAGGGGTCTCTGGAAACACCATATATTTT. This encodes CASSDKTGVSGNTIYF.

The CDR3 DNA reads as TGCGCCAGCAGCCAAGATTTCAGCAGGGGGAGCACAGATACGCAGTATTTT. Its protein product is CASSQDFSRGSTDTQYF. V is TRBV4-1 and J is TRBJ2-3, with 7 positions matching TRBD1. The CDR3 totals 17 residues. V dropped 0 bases and J dropped 0; count of bases not matched to a gene: 6. Germline lookup yields CDR1 MGHRA and CDR2 YSYEKL.